Described below is a single T cell receptor beta chain sequence and its context. Its antigen is currently not known. Base quality data are lacking; no much larger clone is found one base away. This record comes from a study of T cell responses to AZD1222 COVID-19 vaccine (dated by TCRdb to about 2021). Broadly, across the study: A total of over 230 trial participants underwent TCR sequencing, of whom approximately 210 received two doses of AZD1222 and some 25 received two doses of the MenACWY control vaccine. Trial participants were enrolled by age into subgroups of 18-55, 56-69 and 70-plus years, and about 150, 27 and 61 TCR-sequenced participants, respectively, were included in these subgroups. General findings and caveats noted by the study authors: Participants were mostly white British and included more females than males, and it was suggested by the authors that clonal diversity may have been underestimated. Spike-specific TCR breadth and depth rose significantly after two AZD1222 doses compared with day 0 and with MenACWY recipients. In the small 56-69-year group, the increase in depth fell short of significance, most likely because of low power. Only six AZD1222 recipients were SARS-CoV-2 seropositive at baseline, limiting conclusions about previously exposed vaccinees. Reportedly, close to half of the unique spike-specific TCRs recognized epitopes lying outside the regions that are mutated in the B.1.351 and B.1.1.7 variants. Because no day 14 peak-response samples were available, the repertoires could be characterized only after the peak T cell response. CD4 TCRs associated with the vaccine covered the entire spike protein, and the dominant responses were in regions 160-218 and 743-854.

The CDR3 regions of human TCRbeta chains were subjected to immunosequencing. Regarding the original processing steps: Repertoire TCRs were matched against a reference library of SARS-CoV-2-specific TCRs generated with the MIRA antigen-specificity platform. Breadth was defined as the fraction of unique TCRs that were SARS-CoV-2-associated. Depth was defined as the fraction of total T cells that were SARS-CoV-2-associated. Using the MIRA data, every spike-specific TCR was mapped to the spike region that the TCR reacted to and assigned to either a CD4 or a CD8 class. Log10-transformed breadth and depth values were compared by one-way ANOVA with Sidak's multiple comparisons tests. TCRdb's version of the immuneACCESS table is confined to in-frame rearrangements and falls short of the full clone set. An unresolved V gene accounts for under half of the shortfall where checked; the remainder is of unknown origin. The V and J calls and clone size are taken from that table; D and trimming were inferred from the DNA. This sample is represented by around 150,000 clones; roughly 88% of them were singletons. Jointly, the top ten make up 5% to 6.5% of the sample.

Taken with the paper, the label for time point translates to: about 28 days (+/-7) after the second vaccine dose. Because spike-specific TCR depth and breadth did not differ between the two schedules, AZD1222 recipients who got a second dose at roughly 4 weeks were pooled with those who got a second dose at roughly 12 weeks. Vaccinee samples were obtained from the UK trials COV001 and COV002, which included a single-blind randomized controlled phase 2/3 trial of AZD1222 (ChAdOx1 nCoV-19) in healthy adults. For TCRbeta chain sequencing, PBMC samples were collected from trial participants at day 0 and at day 28 after the second dose. The sequencing here drew on peripheral blood, taken 28 days after the second AZD1222 dose. This clonotype originated in an adult who received the AZD1222 COVID-19 vaccine.

The nucleotide sequence reads as follows: TGTGCCAGCAGTGAACTAGCGACAGGGACCTATAATTCACCCCTCCACTTT. It translates as CASSELATGTYNSPLHF. Recombination joined TRBV6-1 with TRBJ1-6; TRBD1 agrees with 7 junctional bases. There are 17 amino acids in the CDR3, from cysteine to phenylalanine inclusive. The CDR3 DNA has 51 bases and is translated from base 1. CDR1 MNHNS and CDR2 SASEGT were looked up in the germline V gene. After removal of 2 bases from V and 2 bases from J, the junction retains 6 bases not matched to a gene.